A single sample is the source of the 31 T cell receptor beta chains below, sequenced in a study of blood T cell repertoires in COVID-19. Sequenced by immunoSEQ multiplex PCR; TCRdb stores in-frame clones only, minus some. In the table there are some 47,000 clones, around 88% of which are singletons. Sample: peripheral blood. The receptors shown here come from a woman aged 60-75 years with acute or convalescent COVID-19.

The chain carries TRBV3-1 (or the pseudogene TRBV3-2) and TRBJ2-3; tentative D call: TRBD1 (6 bases). Trimming shortened V by 5 bases and J by 11 bases, and 14 bases separated the two germline ends. CDR3 length: 12 amino acids. Germline CDR1 and CDR2: LGHDT and YNNKEL (reference sequence). CDR3 in amino acids: CASSAQGFRQYF. As DNA, the CDR3 is TGTGCCAGCAGCGCTCAGGGGTTTAGGCAGTATTTT.

In its sample, this clone was seen once. The chain is built from TRBV6-5 and TRBJ1-2, with D perhaps matching TRBD1 (6 bases). Looked up from germline, CDR1 is MNHEY and CDR2 is SVGAGI. Trimming left V 2 bases short and J 4 bases short, with 11 bases between. This CDR3 contains 14 residues. The CDR3 DNA sequence: TGTGCCAGCAGTTACGGCAGGGGAAGCTATGGCTACACCTTC. This gives the protein CASSYGRGSYGYTF.

The chain has TRBV30 and TRBJ2-5; 7 nucleotides agree with TRBD1. Germline loops: CDR1 GTSNPN, CDR2 SVGIG (reference sequence). The V segment lost 0 bases and the J segment 5 bases; nucleotides outside the gene matches: 9. The CDR3 consists of 15 residues. CDR3 DNA sequence: TGTGCCTGGAGTGTGGCGGCAGGGGGTTGGGAGACCCAGTACTTC. It is translated as CAWSVAAGGWETQYF.

The chain recombines TRBV27 with TRBJ1-2; possible D gene TRBD1, 6 bases. The germline gives CDR1 MNHEY, CDR2 SMNVEV (reference sequence). The CDR3 is made up of 14 amino acids. V was pared by 5 bases and J by 0 bases, with 10 bases between. The CDR3 DNA reads as TGTGCCAGCAGTCCACAGGGATCTAACTATGGCTACACCTTC. This codes for CASSPQGSNYGYTF.

The J gene is TRBJ2-7, the V gene TRBV5-4; TRBD2 might be the D (5 bases). Germline V CDR1 and CDR2: SGHNT, YYREEE (reference sequence). The ends were cut back, 3 bases at V and 4 bases at J, with 17 bases in the middle. This CDR3 has 15 amino acids. CDR3 sequence reads: CASSWGSGVGYEQYF. CDR3 DNA: TGTGCCAGCAGCTGGGGATCCGGGGTGGGGTACGAGCAGTACTTC.

The CDR3 loop is CASGTDFPQLSGELFF. The CDR3 coding sequence is TGTGCTAGTGGAACGGACTTCCCGCAACTCTCCGGGGAGCTGTTTTTT. V and J are TRBV12-5 and TRBJ2-2, with a tentative D call TRBD2 (5 bases). There are 16 residues in the CDR3. Germline V lookup: CDR1 LGHNT, CDR2 FRNRAP. Trimming removed 6 bases at V and 6 bases at J, with 20 bases between.

The rearrangement uses TRBV29-1 and TRBJ2-4; 8 bases line up with TRBD1. The germline gives CDR1 SQVTM, CDR2 ANQGSEA. The CDR3 is made up of 14 amino acids. The ends lost 4 bases at V and 7 bases at J; junction bases unmatched: 9. The CDR3 DNA reads TGCAGCGTTGCTTCAGGGGGCCGGTCTAACATTCAGTACTTC. It specifies CSVASGGRSNIQYF.

The V gene is TRBV24-1, the J gene TRBJ1-3, with TRBD1 identical over 7 bases. Germline V lookup: CDR1 KGHDR, CDR2 SFDVKD. The CDR3 length is 14 residues. Unmatched junction bases numbered 2, after V lost 3 bases and J lost 4 bases. CDR3 nucleotides: TGTGCCACCAGTGATACAGGGGCCGGAAACACCATATATTTT. Translated: CATSDTGAGNTIYF.

The chain recombines TRBV20-1 with TRBJ2-1, with 7 positions matching TRBD1. CDR3 length: 14 residues. The ends lost 3 bases at V and 2 bases at J; junction bases unmatched: 4. CDR1 is DFQATT and CDR2 is SNEGSKA in the germline V gene (reference sequence). The CDR3 loop is CSASRQGPYNEQFF. CDR3 DNA: TGCAGTGCTAGTCGACAGGGCCCCTACAATGAGCAGTTCTTC.

The chain recombines TRBV4-1 with TRBJ2-5; 7 bases fit TRBD2. Losses at the gene ends were 1 base for V and 2 bases for J; bases not matched to a gene: 4. The CDR3 spans 15 residues. Germline CDR1 MGHRA, CDR2 YSYEKL. The DNA for the CDR3 is TGCGCCAGCAGCCAAGGGGCGGGAGTACAAGAGACCCAGTACTTC. Translating gives CASSQGAGVQETQYF.

V usage is TRBV6-6 and J usage is TRBJ1-2; D is possibly TRBD1 (6 bases). The V end lost 7 bases, the J end lost 5 bases, and 20 bases lay between the germline ends. The germline V gene has CDR1 MNHNY and CDR2 SVGAGI (reference sequence). The CDR3 spans 15 residues. CDR3 sequence reads: CASNRGGQKDYGYTF. CDR3 coding DNA: TGTGCCAGCAATAGAGGGGGACAAAAAGATTATGGCTACACCTTC.

This clone was found a few times. The V and J genes are TRBV15 and TRBJ1-6; TRBD1 might be the D (6 bases). Germline-derived CDR1 and CDR2 are LNHNV and YYDKDF (reference sequence). Trimming removed 0 bases from V and 8 bases from J, with 11 bases in between. The CDR3 has 15 residues. This CDR3 reads CATSRDGTLDSPLHF. CDR3 sequence (DNA): TGTGCCACCAGCAGAGATGGGACATTGGATTCACCCCTCCACTTT.

This rearrangement joins TRBV7-9 to TRBJ2-5; tentatively, D is TRBD1 (7 bases). Trimming left V 0 bases short and J 1 base short, with 12 bases between. This CDR3 is 16 amino acids long. Germline loops: CDR1 SEHNR, CDR2 FQNEAQ (reference sequence). The CDR3 nucleotides are TGTGCCAGCAGCTTAGCGACAGGGAGGCCCCAAGAGACCCAGTACTTC. Translating gives CASSLATGRPQETQYF.

This chain links TRBV7-9 with TRBJ2-1; tentative D call: TRBD2 (6 bases). The CDR3 totals 14 residues. The germline CDR1 and CDR2 sequences are SEHNR and FQNEAQ (reference sequence). Deletions cut 1 base from V and 6 bases from J, with 10 bases between. The CDR3 DNA is TGTGCCAGCAGCTTAGGGGGGGTCGTCAATGAGCAGTTCTTC. Translating it yields CASSLGGVVNEQFF. Using reference TRBV7-9 and TRBJ2-1 for the parts outside the CDR3, the full variable domain is DTGVSQNPRHKITKRGQNVTFRCDPISEHNRLYWYRQTLGQGPEFLTYFQNEAQLEKSRLLSDRFSAERPKGSFSTLEIQRTEQGDSAMYLCASSLGGVVNEQFFGPGTRLTVL.

The rearrangement joins TRBV6-1 to TRBJ1-4, with D perhaps TRBD1 (5 bases). Between the trimmed V and J ends, which lost 0 bases and 5 bases, there was a span of 19 bases. This CDR3 comprises 18 residues. Germline CDR1 is MNHNS and CDR2 is SASEGT. The DNA of the CDR3 is TGTGCCAGCAGTGAAGCTCGGGGGTCGGTGGCTGCGAATGAAAAACTGTTTTTT. It yields the protein CASSEARGSVAANEKLFF.

This chain links TRBV6-6 with TRBJ1-4; possible D gene TRBD1, 6 bases. There are 14 residues in the CDR3. The V end was cut by 8 bases, the J end by 0 bases, with 10 bases between. CDR1 is MNHNY, CDR2 SVGAGI, per germline (reference sequence). DNA for the CDR3: TGTGCCAGCCTCGACAGGACAACTAATGAAAAACTGTTTTTT. Residues: CASLDRTTNEKLFF.

V gene TRBV2 combines with J gene TRBJ1-6, with TRBD1 matching 7 bases. In germline, CDR1 is SNHLY, CDR2 FYNNEI. The CDR3 consists of 14 residues. The trim removed 6 bases at V and 6 bases at J, leaving 5 bases unmatched. The CDR3 DNA reads as TGTGCCAGCAGACCCCGACAGGGTAATTCACCCCTCCACTTT. It is translated as CASRPRQGNSPLHF.

This clone was seen a handful of times. The CDR3 DNA reads as TGTGCCAGCAGCGTAGTCCCCCAACAGGTAGGGGCCTTGAACACTGAAGCTTTCTTT. As protein: CASSVVPQQVGALNTEAFF. This chain joins TRBV9 and TRBJ1-1; a weak D match, TRBD1 (5 bases). The CDR3 is 19 residues long. Germline CDR1 and CDR2: SGDLS and YYNGEE. The V and J ends lost 0 bases and 0 bases respectively, with 21 bases between them.

The chain couples TRBV5-1 to TRBJ2-7; 8 bases fit TRBD1. There are 13 residues in the CDR3. Germline CDR1 SGHRS, CDR2 YFSETQ. J lost 6 bases, V lost 3 bases, and 5 bases had no gene match. CDR3: CASSSWTGSEQYF. CDR3 in DNA: TGCGCCAGCAGCTCATGGACAGGGAGCGAGCAGTACTTC.

The chain combines TRBV7-8 with TRBJ2-5; 9 bases line up with TRBD1. Germline trimming cut 2 bases from V and 1 base from J; bases unmatched to any gene: 2. CDR3 length: 15 amino acids. Germline V gene lookup returns CDR1 SGHVS and CDR2 FQNEAQ. CDR3 nucleotides: TGTGCCAGCAGCTTAAGGACAGGGGTCCAAGAGACCCAGTACTTC. Translating it yields CASSLRTGVQETQYF.

The CDR3 sequence: CATSVLDRQRTNEQFF. The CDR3 DNA reads TGTGCCACCAGCGTCTTAGACAGACAAAGGACAAATGAGCAGTTCTTC. The chain combines TRBV15 with TRBJ2-1, with D maybe TRBD1 (5 bases). From germline, CDR1 is LNHNV and CDR2 YYDKDF (reference sequence). V shed 5 bases and J shed 7 bases, with 21 bases lying between them. This CDR3 region has 16 residues.

The chain couples TRBV20-1 to TRBJ1-2; the D is unclear. Trimming pared 6 bases from V and 6 bases from J, leaving 11 bases between. The CDR3 length is 11 residues. CDR1 and CDR2 (germline): DFQATT, SNEGSKA (reference sequence). Here the CDR3 DNA reads TGCAGTGCCGAGGCGGGGAATGGCTACACCTTC. Residues: CSAEAGNGYTF.

This clone was recorded only once. The V and J genes are TRBV7-6 and TRBJ2-7, with 8 positions matching TRBD2. V trimming: 5 bases; J trimming: 0 bases; junction bases outside the gene matches: 6. Germline V lookup: CDR1 SGHVS, CDR2 FNYEAQ. The CDR3 runs to 15 residues. The CDR3 nucleotides are TGTGCCAGCAGCCAGGGCGGGGGGAACTCCTACGAGCAGTACTTC. This gives the protein CASSQGGGNSYEQYF.

The rearrangement links TRBV11-2 to TRBJ2-1; 10 bases are a match to TRBD2. The CDR3 is 15 residues long. Unmatched junction bases numbered 6, after V lost 0 bases and J lost 10 bases. The germline V gene has CDR1 SGHAT and CDR2 FQNNGV. DNA of the CDR3: TGTGCCAGCAGCTTAGAGCCTAGCGGGAGTGTGGAGCAGTTCTTC. Translation gives CASSLEPSGSVEQFF.

The V gene is TRBV10-3, the J gene TRBJ2-7, with 8 positions matching TRBD1. The V segment lost 10 bases and the J segment 1 base; nucleotides outside the gene matches: 15. Germline CDR1 is ENHRY and CDR2 is SYGVKD. This CDR3 has 16 residues. The CDR3 nucleotides read TGTGCCACCGCAAACCTCGGGACAGGTCTTTCCTACGAGCAGTACTTC. Translated, it gives CATANLGTGLSYEQYF.

This chain joins TRBV11-2 and TRBJ2-1, with D hard to call. Germline CDR1 SGHAT, CDR2 FQNNGV. Trimming cost V 0 bases and J 6 bases, with 9 bases left between them. The CDR3 length is 14 residues. This chain's CDR3 is CASSLESGTNEQFF. The CDR3, as DNA: TGTGCCAGCAGCTTAGAGTCAGGTACCAATGAGCAGTTCTTC.

This clone was found once. The V gene is TRBV19, the J gene TRBJ1-4; no reliable D call. CDR3 length: 13 amino acids. Trimming pared 3 bases from V and 6 bases from J, leaving 8 bases between. Germline V CDR1 and CDR2: LNHDA, SQIVND (reference sequence). The DNA of the CDR3 is TGTGCCAGTAGTATGGGCTGGGATGAAAAACTGTTTTTT. Its translation is CASSMGWDEKLFF.

The CDR3 loop is CASSPKAGVRNEQFF. The CDR3 DNA follows: TGTGCCAGCTCACCAAAAGCGGGAGTAAGAAATGAGCAGTTCTTC. This chain joins TRBV18 and TRBJ2-1; 8 bases match TRBD2. Trimming took 2 bases from V and 7 from J; bases not matched to a gene: 7. Germline V gene data show CDR1 as KGHSH and CDR2 as LQKENI. The CDR3 runs to 15 residues.

This clone was seen more than once but under ten times. The chain has TRBV11-2 and TRBJ1-1, with D perhaps matching TRBD1 (5 bases). From germline, CDR1 is SGHAT and CDR2 FQNNGV. V lost 3 bases to trimming and J lost 4 bases, with 12 bases between them. The CDR3 is 14 residues long. CDR3 nucleotide sequence: TGTGCCAGCAGCTTCGTCAGGGAGGGCACTGAAGCTTTCTTT. Translated: CASSFVREGTEAFF.

The rearrangement uses TRBV6-1 and TRBJ2-3; a possible D gene is TRBD2 (6 bases). Between the trimmed V and J ends, which lost 3 bases and 0 bases, there was a span of 13 bases. The germline V gene has CDR1 MNHNS and CDR2 SASEGT. This CDR3 has 16 amino acids. CDR3 protein: CASSDRARGSTDTQYF. The CDR3 nucleotides are TGTGCCAGCAGTGACAGGGCCCGGGGGAGCACAGATACGCAGTATTTT.

V is TRBV19 and J is TRBJ2-3, with 7 bases that match TRBD2. V shed 5 bases and J 1 base; nucleotides not matched to a gene: 9. CDR1 is LNHDA, CDR2 SQIVND, per germline (reference sequence). This CDR3 is 16 amino acids long. This chain's CDR3 is CASSSGTIRGTDTQYF. The CDR3, as DNA: TGTGCCAGTAGTTCGGGGACTATCAGAGGCACAGATACGCAGTATTTT. Drawing the rest from reference TRBV19 and TRBJ2-3, the complete variable domain is DGGITQSPKYLFRKEGQNVTLSCEQNLNHDAMYWYRQDPGQGLRLIYYSQIVNDFQKGDIAEGYSVSREKKESFPLTVTSAQKNPTAFYLCASSSGTIRGTDTQYFGPGTRLTVL.